This T cell receptor (beta chain) came from a study of blood T cell repertoires in COVID-19. Study-wide background: The origin of the acute and convalescent COVID-19 samples was the United States, Italy and Spain.

This table comes from immunoSEQ multiplex PCR, and its TCRdb copy is limited to in-frame clones, with some not included. Of 100,000 to 150,000 clones in the sample, about 88% were seen once. This study enrolled people aged about 18 to 100 from around 26 US geographic areas. Cohorts were determined from participant-reported clinical history. This TCR came from a man aged 35-49 years with acute COVID-19. Specimen: PBMCs or T cells enriched from blood (not recorded which).

The CDR3: CASRLASGSDTQYF. The CDR3 DNA reads as TGTGCCAGCCGACTGGCTAGCGGGTCAGATACGCAGTATTTT. J is TRBJ2-3 and V is TRBV7-2, with TRBD2 identical over 8 bases. Per germline, CDR1 SGHTA and CDR2 FQGNSA. The CDR3 is 14 residues long. J was trimmed by 4 bases and V by 8 bases; bases with no gene match: 8.